These T cell receptor beta chains were read from a single sample in a study of early stage breast cancer tumors. Some clones are missing from TCRdb's copy, which holds only in-frame ones; the method was immunoSEQ multiplex PCR. The sample records fewer than 70,000 clones, more than 60% being singletons. Sequenced material: blood. These receptors came from a person aged 25 to 39 with breast cancer. Both conserved end residues are part of each CDR3. The order of the fields is clone size, J gene, V gene, CDR3 length, D gene, CDR3 DNA, CDR3 protein. The D gene is left open where the match is weak. Clone size is shown for a subset of rows, as once, few, many or a class of expanded clone.

clone_size: .
j_call: TRBJ1-1
v_call: TRBV2
cdr3_length: 14
d_call: .
cdr3_nt: TGTGCCAGCAGTGTTCGTGGAGGGGTTACTGAAGCTTTCTTT
cdr3_aa: CASSVRGGVTEAFF

clone_size: .
j_call: TRBJ2-1
v_call: TRBV5-8
cdr3_length: 11
d_call: .
cdr3_nt: TGTGCCAGCAGCCTGTTCAATGAGCAGTTCTTC
cdr3_aa: CASSLFNEQFF

clone_size: .
j_call: TRBJ2-3
v_call: TRBV11-3
cdr3_length: 13
d_call: .
cdr3_nt: TGTGCCAGCAGCTTTGGTGAGCCGGATACGCAGTATTTT
cdr3_aa: CASSFGEPDTQYF

clone_size: .
j_call: TRBJ1-1
v_call: TRBV6-6
cdr3_length: 16
d_call: TRBD1
cdr3_nt: TGTGCCAGCAGTTTCGGACAGGGGGCCGGGGGAACTGAAGCTTTCTTT
cdr3_aa: CASSFGQGAGGTEAFF

clone_size: once
j_call: TRBJ1-1
v_call: TRBV11-3
cdr3_length: 13
d_call: .
cdr3_nt: TGTGCCAGCAGCTTAGGAGTTAACACTGAAGCTTTCTTT
cdr3_aa: CASSLGVNTEAFF

clone_size: few
j_call: TRBJ2-1
v_call: TRBV6-1
cdr3_length: 13
d_call: .
cdr3_nt: TGTGCCAGCCGGGCAGGGTTGAACAATGAGCAGTTCTTC
cdr3_aa: CASRAGLNNEQFF

clone_size: once
j_call: TRBJ2-5
v_call: TRBV11-1
cdr3_length: 15
d_call: .
cdr3_nt: TGTGCCAGCAGCTTAAACCCTATGGGAGGAGAGACCCAGTACTTC
cdr3_aa: CASSLNPMGGETQYF

clone_size: .
j_call: TRBJ2-7
v_call: TRBV27
cdr3_length: 15
d_call: TRBD2
cdr3_nt: TGTGCCAGCAGTTTCTCGCGGGAGAACCCCTACGAGCAGTACTTC
cdr3_aa: CASSFSRENPYEQYF

clone_size: .
j_call: TRBJ2-1
v_call: TRBV5-1
cdr3_length: 14
d_call: .
cdr3_nt: TGCGCCAGCAGCTCCCTGACTAGTACAGGTGAGCAGTTCTTC
cdr3_aa: CASSSLTSTGEQFF

clone_size: once
j_call: TRBJ2-7
v_call: TRBV6-1
cdr3_length: 15
d_call: TRBD1
cdr3_nt: TGTGCCAGCAGTTTCCTGTGGGGACAGTCCTACGAGCAGTACTTC
cdr3_aa: CASSFLWGQSYEQYF

clone_size: .
j_call: TRBJ2-3
v_call: TRBV30
cdr3_length: 15
d_call: TRBD2
cdr3_nt: TGTGCCTGGAGAGGACTAGAGGGTGGGATGGATACGCAGTATTTT
cdr3_aa: CAWRGLEGGMDTQYF

clone_size: .
j_call: TRBJ2-3
v_call: TRBV7-9
cdr3_length: 17
d_call: .
cdr3_nt: TGTGCCAGCAGCCCCGAAGTACTGTCTGCTAGCACAGATACGCAGTATTTT
cdr3_aa: CASSPEVLSASTDTQYF

clone_size: .
j_call: TRBJ1-5
v_call: TRBV30
cdr3_length: 15
d_call: TRBD1
cdr3_nt: TGTGCCTGGAGTGAGGGGGCTGGGGGCAATCAGCCCCAGCATTTT
cdr3_aa: CAWSEGAGGNQPQHF

clone_size: .
j_call: TRBJ1-2
v_call: TRBV25-1
cdr3_length: 15
d_call: TRBD1
cdr3_nt: TGTGCCAGCAGGAAAAAGGGACAGCTGAACTATGGCTACACCTTC
cdr3_aa: CASRKKGQLNYGYTF

clone_size: .
j_call: TRBJ2-4
v_call: TRBV7-9
cdr3_length: 16
d_call: .
cdr3_nt: TGTGCCAGCACCCTAGGAGAAGCGGGAGCCAAAAACATTCAGTACTTC
cdr3_aa: CASTLGEAGAKNIQYF

clone_size: .
j_call: TRBJ2-3
v_call: TRBV19
cdr3_length: 16
d_call: TRBD2
cdr3_nt: TGTGCCAGTGCCCAGACTAGCGGGGCCCACCCAGATACGCAGTATTTT
cdr3_aa: CASAQTSGAHPDTQYF

clone_size: .
j_call: TRBJ2-7
v_call: TRBV27
cdr3_length: 12
d_call: .
cdr3_nt: TGTGCCAGCAGTTTTCTGCGGGGCGAGCAGTACTTC
cdr3_aa: CASSFLRGEQYF

clone_size: once
j_call: TRBJ2-7
v_call: TRBV6-1
cdr3_length: 14
d_call: .
cdr3_nt: TGTGCCAGCAGTGAAGGGGGCCCTGCCCGAGCGGAGTACTTC
cdr3_aa: CASSEGGPARAEYF

clone_size: .
j_call: TRBJ2-7
v_call: TRBV27
cdr3_length: 14
d_call: TRBD1
cdr3_nt: TGTGCCAGCAGTCGGCGGACAGGGGACTACGAGCAGTACTTC
cdr3_aa: CASSRRTGDYEQYF

clone_size: .
j_call: TRBJ2-7
v_call: TRBV27
cdr3_length: 15
d_call: .
cdr3_nt: TGTGCCAGCAGTTTATCAGGGAGCTTCTCCTACGAGCAGTACTTC
cdr3_aa: CASSLSGSFSYEQYF

clone_size: .
j_call: TRBJ1-2
v_call: TRBV5-1
cdr3_length: 15
d_call: TRBD1
cdr3_nt: TGCGCCAGCAGCTCGGACAGGGCGCACCTCAGGAGCTACACCTTC
cdr3_aa: CASSSDRAHLRSYTF

clone_size: .
j_call: TRBJ2-3
v_call: TRBV6-1
cdr3_length: 16
d_call: TRBD2
cdr3_nt: TGTGCCAGCAGTGACACTAGCGGGGGGGGCACAGATACGCAGTATTTT
cdr3_aa: CASSDTSGGGTDTQYF

clone_size: .
j_call: TRBJ1-5
v_call: TRBV7-9
cdr3_length: 17
d_call: .
cdr3_nt: TGTGCCAGCAGCTTAGGATCGCTAGGGGGATGGAATCAGCCCCAGCATTTT
cdr3_aa: CASSLGSLGGWNQPQHF

clone_size: .
j_call: TRBJ2-1
v_call: TRBV30
cdr3_length: 10
d_call: TRBD2
cdr3_nt: TGTGCCTGGAGCGGGACTAGCCAGTTCTTC
cdr3_aa: CAWSGTSQFF

clone_size: .
j_call: TRBJ2-7
v_call: TRBV5-6
cdr3_length: 14
d_call: .
cdr3_nt: TGTGCCAGCAGCCCGCCCGGGACACCGTACGAGCAGTACTTC
cdr3_aa: CASSPPGTPYEQYF

clone_size: .
j_call: TRBJ1-1
v_call: TRBV6-6
cdr3_length: 14
d_call: .
cdr3_nt: TGTGCCAGCAGAACCGGGACACCGAACACTGAAGCTTTCTTT
cdr3_aa: CASRTGTPNTEAFF